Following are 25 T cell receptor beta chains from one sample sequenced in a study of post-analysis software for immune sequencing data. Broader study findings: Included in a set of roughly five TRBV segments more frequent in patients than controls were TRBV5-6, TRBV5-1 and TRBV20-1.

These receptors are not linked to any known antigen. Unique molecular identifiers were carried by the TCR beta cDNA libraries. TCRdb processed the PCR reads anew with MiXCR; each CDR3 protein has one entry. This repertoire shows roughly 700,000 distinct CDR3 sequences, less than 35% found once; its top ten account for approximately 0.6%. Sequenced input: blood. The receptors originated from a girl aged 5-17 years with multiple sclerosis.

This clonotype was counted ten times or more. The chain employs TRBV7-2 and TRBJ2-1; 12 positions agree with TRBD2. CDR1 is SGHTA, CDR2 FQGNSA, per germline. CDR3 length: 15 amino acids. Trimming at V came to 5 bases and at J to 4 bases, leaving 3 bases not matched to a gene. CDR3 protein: CASSRLAGVYNEQFF. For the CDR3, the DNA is TGTGCCAGCAGCCGACTAGCGGGAGTTTACAATGAGCAGTTCTTC.

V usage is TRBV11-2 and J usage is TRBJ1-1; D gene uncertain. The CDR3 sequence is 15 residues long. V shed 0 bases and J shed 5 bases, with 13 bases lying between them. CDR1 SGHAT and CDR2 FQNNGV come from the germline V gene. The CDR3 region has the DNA TGTGCCAGCAGCTTAGATGGTCGGCCGGGGACTGAAGCTTTCTTT. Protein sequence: CASSLDGRPGTEAFF.

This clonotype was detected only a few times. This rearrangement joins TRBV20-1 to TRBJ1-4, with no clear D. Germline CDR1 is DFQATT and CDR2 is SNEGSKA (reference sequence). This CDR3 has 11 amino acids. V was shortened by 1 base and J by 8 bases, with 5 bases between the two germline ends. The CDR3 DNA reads TGCAGTGCTAGAGTGACGGAAAAACTGTTTTTT. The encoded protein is CSARVTEKLFF.

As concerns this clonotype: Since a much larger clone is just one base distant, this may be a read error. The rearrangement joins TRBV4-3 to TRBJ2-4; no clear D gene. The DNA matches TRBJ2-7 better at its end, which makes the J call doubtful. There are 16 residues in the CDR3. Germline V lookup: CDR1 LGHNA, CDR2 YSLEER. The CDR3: CVSSQAFVRSTYEQYF. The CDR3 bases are TGCGTCAGCAGCCAAGCGTTTGTGCGGTCCACCTACGAGCAGTACTTC.

The CDR3 nucleotides read TGCGCCAGCAGCCCAGACAGGGGTGGAAGGAGCACTGAAGCTTTCTTT. Translation: CASSPDRGGRSTEAFF. The gene calls are TRBV5-1 and TRBJ1-1, with 8 bases aligning to TRBD1. Unmatched junction bases numbered 12, after V lost 4 bases and J lost 4 bases. The CDR3 runs to 16 residues. Germline assignment: CDR1 SGHRS and CDR2 YFSETQ.

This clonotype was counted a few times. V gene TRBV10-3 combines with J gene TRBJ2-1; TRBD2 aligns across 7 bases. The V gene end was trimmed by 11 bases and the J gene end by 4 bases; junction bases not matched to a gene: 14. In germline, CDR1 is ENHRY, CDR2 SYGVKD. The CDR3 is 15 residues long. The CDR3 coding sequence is TGTGCCGTCCGGGGGGAAGGCGGGTCTTACAATGAGCAGTTCTTC. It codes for CAVRGEGGSYNEQFF.

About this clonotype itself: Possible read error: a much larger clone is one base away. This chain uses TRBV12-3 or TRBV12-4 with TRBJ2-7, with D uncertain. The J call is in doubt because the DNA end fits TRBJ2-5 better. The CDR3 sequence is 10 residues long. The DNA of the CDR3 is TGTGCCTGCAGTTCTGGGACCCAGTACTTC. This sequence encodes CACSSGTQYF.

The CDR3 DNA reads as TGTGCCAGCAGTCGGAGATCGCACTCTGGGGCCAACGTCCTGACTTTC. Amino acids: CASSRRSHSGANVLTF. The chain is built from TRBV27 and TRBJ2-6, with no clear D. This CDR3 spans 16 amino acids. Germline values: CDR1 MNHEY, CDR2 SMNVEV (reference sequence). Trimming stripped 5 bases from V and 0 bases from J, with 11 bases between. Supplemented by reference TRBV27 and TRBJ2-6, the full variable domain reads EAQVTQNPRYLITVTGKKLTVTCSQNMNHEYMSWYRQDPGLGLRQIYYSMNVEVTDKGDVPEGYKVSRKEKRNFPLILESPSPNQTSLYFCASSRRSHSGANVLTFGAGSRLTVL.

For the CDR3, the DNA is TGCAGTGCTAGAGGGGGACTAGCCTTCAATGAGCAGTTCTTC. The encoded protein is CSARGGLAFNEQFF. The V gene is TRBV20-1, the J gene TRBJ2-1, with 9 bases that match TRBD2. The CDR3 is made up of 14 amino acids. Germline lookup yields CDR1 DFQATT and CDR2 SNEGSKA (reference sequence). V dropped 1 base and J dropped 6; count of bases not matched to a gene: 4.

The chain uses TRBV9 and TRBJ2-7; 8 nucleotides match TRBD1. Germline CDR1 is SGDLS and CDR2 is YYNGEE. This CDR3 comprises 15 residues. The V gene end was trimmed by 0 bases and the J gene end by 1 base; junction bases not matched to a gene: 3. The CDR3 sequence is CASSVGTGNSYEQYF. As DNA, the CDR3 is TGTGCCAGCAGCGTAGGGACAGGGAATTCCTACGAGCAGTACTTC.

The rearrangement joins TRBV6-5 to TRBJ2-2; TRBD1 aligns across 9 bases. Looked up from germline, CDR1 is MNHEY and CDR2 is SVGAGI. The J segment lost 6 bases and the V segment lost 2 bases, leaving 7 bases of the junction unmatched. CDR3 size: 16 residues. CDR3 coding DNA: TGTGCCAGCAGTTACACAGGGGGCGAATCGTCCGGGGAGCTGTTTTTT. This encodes CASSYTGGESSGELFF.

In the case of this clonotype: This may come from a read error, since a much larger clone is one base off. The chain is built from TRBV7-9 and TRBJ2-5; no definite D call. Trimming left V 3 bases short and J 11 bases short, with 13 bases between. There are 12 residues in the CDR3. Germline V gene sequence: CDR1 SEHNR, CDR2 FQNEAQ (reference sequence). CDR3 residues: CASSFRPNEQYF. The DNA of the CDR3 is TGTGCCAGCAGCTTTCGTCCCAATGAGCAGTACTTC. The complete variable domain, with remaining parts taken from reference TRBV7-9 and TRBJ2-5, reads DTGVSQNPRHKITKRGQNVTFRCDPISEHNRLYWYRQTLGQGPEFLTYFQNEAQLEKSRLLSDRFSAERPKGSFSTLEIQRTEQGDSAMYLCASSFRPNEQYFGPGTRLLVL.

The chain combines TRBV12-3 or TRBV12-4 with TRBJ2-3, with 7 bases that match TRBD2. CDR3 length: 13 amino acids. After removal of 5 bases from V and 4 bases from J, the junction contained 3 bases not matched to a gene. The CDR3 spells CASSLTSADTQYF. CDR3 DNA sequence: TGTGCCAGCAGTCTAACTAGCGCAGATACGCAGTATTTT.

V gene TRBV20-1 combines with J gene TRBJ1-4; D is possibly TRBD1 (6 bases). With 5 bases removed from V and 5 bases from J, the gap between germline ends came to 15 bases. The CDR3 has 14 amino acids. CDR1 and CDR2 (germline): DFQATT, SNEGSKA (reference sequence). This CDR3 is CSAPQGPVNEKLFF. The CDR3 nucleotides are TGCAGTGCTCCCCAGGGGCCGGTAAATGAAAAACTGTTTTTT.

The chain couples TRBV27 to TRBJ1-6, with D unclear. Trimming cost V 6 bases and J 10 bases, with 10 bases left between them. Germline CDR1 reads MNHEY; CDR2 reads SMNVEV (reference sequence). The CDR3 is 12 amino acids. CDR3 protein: CASSSTRSPLHF. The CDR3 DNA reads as TGTGCCAGCAGCTCTACTCGCTCACCCCTCCACTTT.

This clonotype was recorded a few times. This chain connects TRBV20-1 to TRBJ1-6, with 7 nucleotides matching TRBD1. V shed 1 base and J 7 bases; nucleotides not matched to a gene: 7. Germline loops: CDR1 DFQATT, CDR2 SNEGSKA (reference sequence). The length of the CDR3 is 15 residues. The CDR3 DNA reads TGCAGTGCTAGAGTTCCAGGGACAGACAATTCACCCCTCCACTTT. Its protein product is CSARVPGTDNSPLHF.

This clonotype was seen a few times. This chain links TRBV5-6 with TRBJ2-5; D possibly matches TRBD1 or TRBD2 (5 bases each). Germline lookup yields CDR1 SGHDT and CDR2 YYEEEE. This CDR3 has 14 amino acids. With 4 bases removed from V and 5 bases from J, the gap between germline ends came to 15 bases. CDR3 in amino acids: CASSGGLPGETQYF. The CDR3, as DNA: TGTGCCAGCAGCGGGGGATTACCTGGGGAGACCCAGTACTTC.

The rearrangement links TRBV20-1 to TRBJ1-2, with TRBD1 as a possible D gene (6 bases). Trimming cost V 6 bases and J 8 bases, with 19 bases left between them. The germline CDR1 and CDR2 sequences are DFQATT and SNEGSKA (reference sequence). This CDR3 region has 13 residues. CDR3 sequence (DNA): TGCAGTGCCATCCCGCTACAGGGAGGAGGCTACACCTTC. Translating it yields CSAIPLQGGGYTF.

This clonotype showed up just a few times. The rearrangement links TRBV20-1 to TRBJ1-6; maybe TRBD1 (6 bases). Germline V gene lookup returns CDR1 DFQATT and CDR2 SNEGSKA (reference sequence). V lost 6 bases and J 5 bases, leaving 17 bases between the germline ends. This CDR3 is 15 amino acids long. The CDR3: CSATNGPGDNSPLHF. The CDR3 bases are TGCAGTGCCACCAATGGGCCAGGGGATAATTCACCCCTCCACTTT.

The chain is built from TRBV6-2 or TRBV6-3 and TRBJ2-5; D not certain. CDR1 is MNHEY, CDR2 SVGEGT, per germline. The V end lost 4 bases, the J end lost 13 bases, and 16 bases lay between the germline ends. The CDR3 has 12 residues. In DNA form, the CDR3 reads TGTGCCAGCAGTTGGACCCGGGCAGGCCGGTACTTC. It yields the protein CASSWTRAGRYF.

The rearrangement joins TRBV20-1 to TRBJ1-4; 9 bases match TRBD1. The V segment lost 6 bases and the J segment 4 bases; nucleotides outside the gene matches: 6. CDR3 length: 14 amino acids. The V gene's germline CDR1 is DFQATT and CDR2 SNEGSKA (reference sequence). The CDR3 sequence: CSASPGQGNEKLFF. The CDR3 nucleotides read TGCAGTGCGAGCCCGGGACAGGGTAATGAAAAACTGTTTTTT.

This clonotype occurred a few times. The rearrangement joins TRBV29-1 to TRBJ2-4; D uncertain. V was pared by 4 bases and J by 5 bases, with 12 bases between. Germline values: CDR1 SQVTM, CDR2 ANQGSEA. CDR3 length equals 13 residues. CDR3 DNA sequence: TGCAGCGTTGGGAAAGGGTGGCAAAACATTCAGTACTTC. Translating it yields CSVGKGWQNIQYF.

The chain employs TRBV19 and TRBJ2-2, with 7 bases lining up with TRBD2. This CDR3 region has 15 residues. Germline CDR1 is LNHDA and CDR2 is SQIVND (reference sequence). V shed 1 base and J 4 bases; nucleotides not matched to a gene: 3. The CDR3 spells CASSIGGRATGELFF. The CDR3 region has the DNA TGTGCCAGTAGTATAGGAGGGAGGGCCACCGGGGAGCTGTTTTTT.

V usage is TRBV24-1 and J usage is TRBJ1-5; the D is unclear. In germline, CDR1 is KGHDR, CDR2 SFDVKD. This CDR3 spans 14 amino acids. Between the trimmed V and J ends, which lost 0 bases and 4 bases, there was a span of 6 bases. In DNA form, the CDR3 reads TGTGCCACCAGTGATTTGGCGGAGAATCAGCCCCAGCATTTT. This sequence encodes CATSDLAENQPQHF.

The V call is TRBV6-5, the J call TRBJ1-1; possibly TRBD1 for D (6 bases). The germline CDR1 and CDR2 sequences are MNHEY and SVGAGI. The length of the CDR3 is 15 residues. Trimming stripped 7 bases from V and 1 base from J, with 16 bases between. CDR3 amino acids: CASNRAMGANTEAFF. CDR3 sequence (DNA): TGTGCCAGCAACCGCGCTATGGGGGCGAACACTGAAGCTTTCTTT.